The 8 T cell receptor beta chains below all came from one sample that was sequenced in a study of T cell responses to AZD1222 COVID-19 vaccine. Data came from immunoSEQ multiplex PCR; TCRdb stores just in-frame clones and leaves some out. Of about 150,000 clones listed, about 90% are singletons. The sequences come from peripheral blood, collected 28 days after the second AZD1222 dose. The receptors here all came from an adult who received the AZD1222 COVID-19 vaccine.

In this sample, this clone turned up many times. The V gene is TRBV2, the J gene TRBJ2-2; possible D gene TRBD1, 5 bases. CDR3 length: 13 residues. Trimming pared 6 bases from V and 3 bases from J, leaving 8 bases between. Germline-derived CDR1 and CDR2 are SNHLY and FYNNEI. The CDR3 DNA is TGTGCCAGCAGAGGGGTCCACACCGGGGAGCTGTTTTTT. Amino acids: CASRGVHTGELFF.

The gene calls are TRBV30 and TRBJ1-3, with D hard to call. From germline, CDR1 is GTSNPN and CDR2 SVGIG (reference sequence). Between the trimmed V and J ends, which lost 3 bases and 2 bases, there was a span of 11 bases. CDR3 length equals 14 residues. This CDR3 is CAWREISAGNTIYF. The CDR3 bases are TGTGCCTGGAGAGAAATTTCAGCTGGAAACACCATATATTTT.

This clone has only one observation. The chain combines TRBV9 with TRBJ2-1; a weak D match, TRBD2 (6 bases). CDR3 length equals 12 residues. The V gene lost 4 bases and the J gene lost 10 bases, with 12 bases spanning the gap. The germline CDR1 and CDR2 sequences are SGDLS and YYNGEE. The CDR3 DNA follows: TGTGCCAGCAGCCCGCCGGAGGGGGAGCAGTTCTTC. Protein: CASSPPEGEQFF.

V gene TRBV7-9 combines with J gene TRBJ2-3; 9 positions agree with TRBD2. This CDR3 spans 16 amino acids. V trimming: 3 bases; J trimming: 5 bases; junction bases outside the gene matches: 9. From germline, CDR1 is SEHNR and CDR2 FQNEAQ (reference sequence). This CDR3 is CASSLGAGGPRDTQYF. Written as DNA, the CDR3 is TGTGCCAGCAGCTTGGGTGCGGGGGGGCCTAGAGATACGCAGTATTTT. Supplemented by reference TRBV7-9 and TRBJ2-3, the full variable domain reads DTGVSQNPRHKITKRGQNVTFRCDPISEHNRLYWYRQTLGQGPEFLTYFQNEAQLEKSRLLSDRFSAERPKGSFSTLEIQRTEQGDSAMYLCASSLGAGGPRDTQYFGPGTRLTVL.

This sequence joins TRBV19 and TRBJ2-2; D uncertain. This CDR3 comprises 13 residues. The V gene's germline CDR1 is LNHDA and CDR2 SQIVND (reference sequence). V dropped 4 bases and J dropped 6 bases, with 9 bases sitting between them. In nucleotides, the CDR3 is TGTGCCAGTAGTAAGGGTAACTCCGGGGAGCTGTTTTTT. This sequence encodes CASSKGNSGELFF.

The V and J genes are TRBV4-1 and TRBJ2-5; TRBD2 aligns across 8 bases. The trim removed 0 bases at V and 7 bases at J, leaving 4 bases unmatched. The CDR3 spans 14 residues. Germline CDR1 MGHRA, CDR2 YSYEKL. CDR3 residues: CASSQDTSGGTQYF. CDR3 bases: TGCGCCAGCAGCCAAGACACTAGCGGTGGGACCCAGTACTTC.

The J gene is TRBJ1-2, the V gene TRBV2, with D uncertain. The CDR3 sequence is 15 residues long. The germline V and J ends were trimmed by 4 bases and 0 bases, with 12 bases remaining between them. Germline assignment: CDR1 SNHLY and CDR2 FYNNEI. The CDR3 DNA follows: TGTGCCAGCAGTGCAGTCAAGGGAGCTAACTATGGCTACACCTTC. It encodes CASSAVKGANYGYTF. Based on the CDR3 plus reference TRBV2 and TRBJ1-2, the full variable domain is EPEVTQTPSHQVTQMGQEVILRCVPISNHLYFYWYRQILGQKVEFLVSFYNNEISEKSEIFDDQFSVERPDGSNFTLKIRSTKLEDSAMYFCASSAVKGANYGYTFGSGTRLTVV.

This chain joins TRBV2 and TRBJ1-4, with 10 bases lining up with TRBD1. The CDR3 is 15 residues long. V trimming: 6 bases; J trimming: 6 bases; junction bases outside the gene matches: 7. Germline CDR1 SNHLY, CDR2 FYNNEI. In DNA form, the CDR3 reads TGTGCCAGCAGCGCCCTGACAGGGGGCGATGAAAAACTGTTTTTT. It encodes CASSALTGGDEKLFF.